This TCR beta chain stems from a study of beta chain features in type 1 diabetes. The CDR3 length is 14 residues. Trimming removed 2 bases from V and 2 bases from J, with 8 bases in between. The germline V gene has CDR1 KGHSH and CDR2 LQKENI. Of note for this clone: Antigen unknown. This specimen includes other DNA sequences encoding the same CDR3.

The study, taken as a whole, reports: VDJ junctions sequenced from type 1 diabetes patients showed fewer insertions and more deletions. All four CD4+ subsets of Type 1 diabetes patients contained TCRB CDR3s that were moderately but significantly shorter.

Expressed TCRB transcripts got sequenced, as all isolated RNA was reverse transcribed. A few million reads, on average, came from each naive, central memory and regulatory T cell sample. Profiled with immunoSEQ multiplex PCR; TCRdb holds only in-frame clones, not every one. The sample holds 400,000 or so clones, 9.6% seen once. This clonotype was obtained from a man aged 25-45 years with type 1 diabetes. The chain links TRBV18 to TRBJ2-3; D ambiguous. What was sequenced was central memory CD4+ T cells from blood. Written as DNA, the CDR3 is TGTGCCAGCTCACCAGCGGAGAACACAGATACGCAGTATTTT. Encoded protein: CASSPAENTDTQYF.